The clone carrying this T cell receptor (beta chain) has a single count. Each sample provided at least 5.5 micrograms of extracted total RNA. The data are from a study of blood T cells in healthy people across ages. Next came a second PCR, run for roughly 6 to 11 cycles, which used a sample-barcoded 5' primer along with a J-beta primer mix. Each CDR3 protein is one row after TCRdb ran MiXCR on the 5' RACE reads. The top ten clones hold approximately 22% of a sample with approximately 2,000,000 distinct CDR3 sequences, 35% to 50% of them seen once. The CDR3 runs to 16 residues. Looked up from germline, CDR1 is MDHEN and CDR2 is SYDVKM. Trimming left V 2 bases short and J 2 bases short, with 15 bases between.

The source is a human donor in good health. This chain joins TRBV28 and TRBJ1-1; D is ambiguous. Sequenced input: blood. In DNA, the CDR3 is TGTGCCAGCAGTTTAATACCAAAGGGATTAAACACTGAAGCTTTCTTT. Its protein is CASSLIPKGLNTEAFF.